Shown below are 15 T cell receptor beta chains from a single sample sequenced in a study of siplizumab effects on memory and regulatory T cells. The method was immunoSEQ multiplex PCR; TCRdb's version includes in-frame clones alone and lacks a portion of them. The sample has roughly 6,900 clones; approximately 70% are singletons. The sample comprised effector memory CD8+ T cells sorted from blood. Subset given: unstimulated CD8+ effector memory T cells. The receptors derive from a human donor in good health.

This clone was detected once. V and J are TRBV29-1 and TRBJ1-1; no clear D gene. CDR3 size: 12 residues. Trimming removed 8 bases from V and 1 base from J, with 11 bases in between. Germline-derived CDR1 and CDR2 are SQVTM and ANQGSEA. This CDR3 is CSIGLSNTEAFF. CDR3 nucleotide sequence: TGCAGCATAGGACTTTCGAACACTGAAGCTTTCTTT.

The V gene is TRBV6-5, the J gene TRBJ2-5; no reliable D call. Per the germline V gene, CDR1 is MNHEY and CDR2 is SVGAGI. Between the trimmed V and J ends, which lost 6 bases and 1 base, there was a span of 12 bases. The CDR3 has 14 residues. CDR3 loop: CASSLTGPQETQYF. CDR3 nucleotide sequence: TGTGCCAGCAGCCTTACTGGGCCCCAAGAGACCCAGTACTTC.

This clone ranks as medium-sized. The CDR3 spells CASSQIGTGSSPLHF. DNA of the CDR3: TGCGCCAGCAGCCAGATTGGGACAGGGAGTTCACCCCTCCACTTT. J is TRBJ1-6 and V is TRBV4-3; 9 bases align to TRBD1. This CDR3 is 15 amino acids long. V lost 3 bases and J lost 9; bases outside the gene matches: 6. The V gene's germline CDR1 is LGHNA and CDR2 YSLEER.

The gene calls are TRBV9 and TRBJ1-2, with a possible D match to TRBD1 (6 bases). Germline loops: CDR1 SGDLS, CDR2 YYNGEE. CDR3 length: 13 amino acids. V was trimmed by 4 bases and J by 7 bases, leaving 14 bases between them. The CDR3 is CASSLTGGGGYTF. CDR3 sequence (DNA): TGTGCCAGCAGCCTGACGGGGGGCGGTGGCTACACCTTC.

The J gene is TRBJ2-6, the V gene TRBV7-4, with unresolved D. The CDR3 has 18 residues. Germline V lookup: CDR1 SGHVT, CDR2 SQSDAQ. V was clipped by 5 bases and J by 5 bases, with 22 bases between them. The DNA of the CDR3 is TGTGCCAGCAGCCTACATAGCAGCTCACAAAGTCGGGCCAACGTCCTGACTTTC. Translating gives CASSLHSSSQSRANVLTF. The full variable domain, rest sourced from reference TRBV7-4 and TRBJ2-6, is GAGVSQSPRYKVAKRGRDVALRCDSISGHVTLYWYRQTLGQGSEVLTYSQSDAQRDKSGRPSGRFSAERPERSVSTLKIQRTEQGDSAVYLCASSLHSSSQSRANVLTFGAGSRLTVL.

The table lists this clone with a few counts. The gene calls are TRBV30 and TRBJ2-2, with D perhaps TRBD1 (7 bases). The CDR3 spans 15 residues. The V end was cut by 2 bases, the J end by 3 bases, with 13 bases between. CDR1 is GTSNPN, CDR2 SVGIG, per germline (reference sequence). The CDR3 reads CAWSQGGEDTGELFF. The CDR3 nucleotides read TGTGCCTGGAGTCAGGGGGGAGAGGACACCGGGGAGCTGTTTTTT.

This clone occurred a few times. The rearrangement links TRBV9 to TRBJ2-2; D may match TRBD1 or TRBD2 (5 bases each). The length of the CDR3 is 17 residues. The germline V gene has CDR1 SGDLS and CDR2 YYNGEE. V was cut by 3 bases and J by 5 bases, with 20 bases left in between. The CDR3 sequence: CASSGPRDQKYTGELFF. The CDR3 DNA reads as TGTGCCAGCAGCGGCCCCCGGGACCAGAAATATACCGGGGAGCTGTTTTTT. Full variable domain (outside the CDR3, taken from reference TRBV9 and TRBJ2-2): DSGVTQTPKHLITATGQRVTLRCSPRSGDLSVYWYQQSLDQGLQFLIQYYNGEERAKGNILERFSAQQFPDLHSELNLSSLELGDSALYFCASSGPRDQKYTGELFFGEGSRLTVL.

This chain connects TRBV2 to TRBJ2-7; D remains unclear. Trimming took 0 bases from V and 4 from J, leaving 10 bases between them. This CDR3 comprises 14 residues. Germline CDR1 is SNHLY and CDR2 is FYNNEI. DNA for the CDR3: TGTGCCAGCAGTGAAGCAGTCGGAGCGTACGAGCAGTACTTC. It yields the protein CASSEAVGAYEQYF.

This chain links TRBV4-2 with TRBJ2-7; 7 bases agree with TRBD2. The CDR3 has 14 amino acids. J gave up 3 bases and V 4 bases, and 6 bases lay outside the gene matches. CDR1 LGHNA and CDR2 YNFKEQ come from the germline V gene. DNA for the CDR3: TGTGCCAGCAGCCCCGGACTAGGAGACTACGAGCAGTACTTC. It encodes CASSPGLGDYEQYF.

This clone was counted a few times. V gene TRBV6-1 combines with J gene TRBJ1-1; tentative D call: TRBD1 (6 bases). The CDR3 sequence is 14 residues long. The germline V gene has CDR1 MNHNS and CDR2 SASEGT. Trimming took 0 bases from V and 3 from J, leaving 8 bases between them. The CDR3 DNA follows: TGTGCCAGCAGTGAAGCAGACAGGTACACTGAAGCTTTCTTT. Translating it yields CASSEADRYTEAFF.

This sequence joins TRBV7-8 and TRBJ1-1; 8 nucleotides agree with TRBD1. Trimming took 5 bases from V and 2 from J; bases not matched to a gene: 7. Germline V CDR1 and CDR2: SGHVS, FQNEAQ. This CDR3 is built from 15 residues. CDR3 in DNA: TGTGCCAGCAGCCCTCCGGGACAGGTTAACACTGAAGCTTTCTTT. Protein: CASSPPGQVNTEAFF. Looking up the rest from reference TRBV7-8 and TRBJ1-1 gives the full variable domain: GAGVSQSPRYKVAKRGQDVALRCDPISGHVSLFWYQQALGQGPEFLTYFQNEAQLDKSGLPSDRFFAERPEGSVSTLKIQRTQQEDSAVYLCASSPPGQVNTEAFFGQGTRLTVV.

This rearrangement joins TRBV5-1 to TRBJ1-1; D remains ambiguous. V was pared by 0 bases and J by 5 bases, with 11 bases between. This CDR3 has 14 residues. Germline V gene data show CDR1 as SGHRS and CDR2 as YFSETQ. In DNA form, the CDR3 reads TGCGCCAGCAGCTTGGGGTCAGGTTGGACTGAAGCTTTCTTT. The encoded protein is CASSLGSGWTEAFF. Full variable domain (outside the CDR3, taken from reference TRBV5-1 and TRBJ1-1): KAGVTQTPRYLIKTRGQQVTLSCSPISGHRSVSWYQQTPGQGLQFLFEYFSETQRNKGNFPGRFSGRQFSNSRSEMNVSTLELGDSALYLCASSLGSGWTEAFFGQGTRLTVV.

In its sample, this clone was seen once. The CDR3, as DNA: TGTGCGAGCGCACAGGGGGCTAACACCGGGGAGCTGTTTTTT. The encoded protein is CASAQGANTGELFF. V usage is TRBV7-2 and J usage is TRBJ2-2; TRBD1 matches 9 bases. CDR1 SGHTA and CDR2 FQGNSA come from the germline V gene. This CDR3 spans 14 amino acids.

The chain uses TRBV10-3 and TRBJ1-6; no clear D. Trimming removed 2 bases at V and 7 bases at J, with 6 bases between. The CDR3 runs to 13 residues. Germline CDR1 ENHRY, CDR2 SYGVKD. The CDR3 spells CAISETENSPLHF. CDR3 nucleotides: TGTGCCATCAGTGAGACAGAGAATTCACCCCTCCACTTT.

This clone was found once. The J gene is TRBJ2-2, the V gene TRBV7-9; D uncertain. CDR3 length: 12 residues. Looked up from germline, CDR1 is SEHNR and CDR2 is FQNEAQ (reference sequence). V lost 3 bases to trimming and J lost 6 bases, with 5 bases between them. CDR3: CASSFQAGELFF. In DNA form, the CDR3 reads TGTGCCAGCAGCTTCCAAGCCGGGGAGCTGTTTTTT.